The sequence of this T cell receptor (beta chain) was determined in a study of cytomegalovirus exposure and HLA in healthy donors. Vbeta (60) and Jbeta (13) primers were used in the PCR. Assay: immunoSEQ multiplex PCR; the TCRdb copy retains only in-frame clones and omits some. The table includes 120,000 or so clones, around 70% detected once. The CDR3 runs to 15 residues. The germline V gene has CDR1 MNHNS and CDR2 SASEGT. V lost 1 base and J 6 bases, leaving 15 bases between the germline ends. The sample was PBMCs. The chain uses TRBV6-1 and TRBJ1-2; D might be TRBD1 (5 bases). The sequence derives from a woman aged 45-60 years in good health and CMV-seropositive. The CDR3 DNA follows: TGTGCCAGCAGTGAAGGGGGCCGTTCGTTCGATGGCTACACCTTC. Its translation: CASSEGGRSFDGYTF.